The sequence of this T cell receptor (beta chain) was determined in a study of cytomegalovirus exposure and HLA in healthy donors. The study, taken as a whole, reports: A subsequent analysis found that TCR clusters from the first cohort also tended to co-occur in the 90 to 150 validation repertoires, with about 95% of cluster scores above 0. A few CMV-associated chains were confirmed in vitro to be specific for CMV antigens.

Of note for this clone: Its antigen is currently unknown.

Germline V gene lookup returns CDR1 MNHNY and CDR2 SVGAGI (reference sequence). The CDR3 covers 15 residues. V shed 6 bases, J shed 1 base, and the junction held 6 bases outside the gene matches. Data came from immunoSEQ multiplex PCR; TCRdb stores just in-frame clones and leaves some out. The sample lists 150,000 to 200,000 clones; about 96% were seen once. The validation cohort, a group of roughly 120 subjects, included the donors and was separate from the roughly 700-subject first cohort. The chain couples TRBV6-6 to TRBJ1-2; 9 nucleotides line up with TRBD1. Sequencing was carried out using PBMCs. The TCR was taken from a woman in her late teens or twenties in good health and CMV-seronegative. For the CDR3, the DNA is TGTGCCAGCAGCCCCCCGGGACAGGGTAACTATGGCTACACCTTC. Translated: CASSPPGQGNYGYTF.